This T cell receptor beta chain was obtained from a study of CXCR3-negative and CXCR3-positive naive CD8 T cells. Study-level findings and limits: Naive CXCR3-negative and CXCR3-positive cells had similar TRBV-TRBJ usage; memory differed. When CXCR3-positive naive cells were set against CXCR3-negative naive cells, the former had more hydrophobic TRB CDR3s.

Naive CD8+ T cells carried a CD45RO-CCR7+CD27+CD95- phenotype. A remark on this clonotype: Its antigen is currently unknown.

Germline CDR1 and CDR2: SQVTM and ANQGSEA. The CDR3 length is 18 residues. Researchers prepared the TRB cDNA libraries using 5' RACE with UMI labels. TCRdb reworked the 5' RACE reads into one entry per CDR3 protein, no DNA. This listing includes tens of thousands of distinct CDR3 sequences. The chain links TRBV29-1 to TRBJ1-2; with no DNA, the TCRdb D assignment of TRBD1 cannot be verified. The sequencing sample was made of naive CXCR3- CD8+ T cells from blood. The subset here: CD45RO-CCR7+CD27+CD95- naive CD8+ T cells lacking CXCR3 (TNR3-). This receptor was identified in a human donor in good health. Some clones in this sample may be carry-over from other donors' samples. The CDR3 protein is CSVESLGGQGQLDYGYTF.